A selection of T cell receptor beta chains follows, all from one sample in a study of blood T cell repertoires in COVID-19. The protocol was immunoSEQ multiplex PCR, while the TCRdb copy is restricted to in-frame clones and leaves out a portion. The sample yields fewer than 400,000 clones, 88% seen once. Sequenced input: PBMCs or T cells enriched from blood (not recorded which). The receptors originated from a man aged 25 to 40 who had recovered from COVID-19. The CDR3 runs from the conserved cysteine through the conserved F or W. D genes are given only for firm matches. Size tells how often a clone was seen (once, few, many) or the class of an expanded clone, and some rows leave it out.

>TRBJ2-1|TRBD2|NA|16|TRBV11-3
TGTGCCAGCAGCTTAGGAGGCGGGAGGCCAAACAATGAGCAGTTCTTC
CASSLGGGRPNNEQFF
>TRBJ2-1|TRBD2|NA|17|TRBV7-9
TGTGCCAGCAGCTTAGGCACTCAGCGGGGGTTCTACAATGAGCAGTTCTTC
CASSLGTQRGFYNEQFF
>TRBJ1-2|TRBD1|NA|13|TRBV19
TGTGCCAGTAGTATCGACAGGGGGCGTCTAACAATCTTC
CASSIDRGRLTIF
>TRBJ1-1|NA|NA|12|TRBV6-5
TGTGCCAGCTTTTTGCGGAACACTGAAGCTTTCTTT
CASFLRNTEAFF
>TRBJ1-2|TRBD1|NA|13|TRBV5-8
TGTGCCAGCAGCTCGCGGGACAGCTATGGCTACACCTTC
CASSSRDSYGYTF
>TRBJ2-7|TRBD2|NA|14|TRBV20-1
TGCAGTGCTAGTCGACTAGCGGGAACCTACGAGCAGTACTTC
CSASRLAGTYEQYF
>TRBJ2-4|NA|NA|14|TRBV2
TGTGCCAGCAGTGATGCAGGGACCAAAAACATTCAGTACTTC
CASSDAGTKNIQYF
>TRBJ1-1|NA|NA|14|TRBV5-1
TGCGCCAGCAGCTTGCAGGGAGGCAACACTGAAGCTTTCTTT
CASSLQGGNTEAFF
>TRBJ2-5|TRBD2|NA|15|TRBV7-3
TGTGCCAGCAGCTTATCGGGAGGGGTTGGGGAGACCCAGTACTTC
CASSLSGGVGETQYF
>TRBJ1-6|NA|NA|12|TRBV3-1/TRBV3-2
TGTGCCAGCAGCCAGGCTGATTCACCCCTCCACTTT
CASSQADSPLHF
>TRBJ2-3|TRBD2|NA|19|TRBV7-9
TGTGCCAGCAGCTCTACCGGGACTAGCGGGAGTTCTAGCACAGATACGCAGTATTTT
CASSSTGTSGSSSTDTQYF
>TRBJ2-5|NA|NA|13|TRBV30
TGTGCCCAAAGATTACAGGGCTGGGAGACCCAGTACTTC
CAQRLQGWETQYF
>TRBJ1-5|TRBD1|NA|13|TRBV28
TGTGCCAGCAAGCAGGGGGCAGGGCAGCCCCAGCATTTT
CASKQGAGQPQHF
>TRBJ2-3|NA|NA|15|TRBV9
TGTGCCAGCAGCCTAACTACTGTGGGCACAGATACGCAGTATTTT
CASSLTTVGTDTQYF
>TRBJ1-2|TRBD1|NA|13|TRBV19
TGTGCCAGTAGCAGTGACAGGGACCGAGGCTACACCTTC
CASSSDRDRGYTF
>TRBJ2-5|NA|NA|13|TRBV5-1
TGCGCCAGCAGCTACAGACCTCAAGAGACCCAGTACTTC
CASSYRPQETQYF
>TRBJ1-5|TRBD1|few|15|TRBV7-9
TGTGCCAGCAGCTCAGGGACAGGGGGGAATCAGCCCCAGCATTTT
CASSSGTGGNQPQHF
>TRBJ1-1|TRBD1|once|17|TRBV5-1
TGCGCCAGCAGCACGGGGACAGGGGGCCAATTGAACACTGAAGCTTTCTTT
CASSTGTGGQLNTEAFF
>TRBJ2-7|NA|NA|15|TRBV10-1
TGCGCCAGCAGTGAGATTGCGGGGGCAGACTACGAGCAGTACTTC
CASSEIAGADYEQYF
>TRBJ1-2|TRBD1|NA|15|TRBV7-8
TGTGCCAGCAGCTTAGCGCCAGGGACAGACTATGGCTACACCTTC
CASSLAPGTDYGYTF
>TRBJ1-4|TRBD1|NA|16|TRBV3-1/TRBV3-2
TGTGCCAGCAGCCACCGAGCTCCGGGACAGTATGAAAAACTGTTTTTT
CASSHRAPGQYEKLFF
>TRBJ2-7|TRBD2|NA|15|TRBV13
TGTGCCAGCAGCTTACCTAGCGGGGGATCCTACGAGCAGTACTTC
CASSLPSGGSYEQYF